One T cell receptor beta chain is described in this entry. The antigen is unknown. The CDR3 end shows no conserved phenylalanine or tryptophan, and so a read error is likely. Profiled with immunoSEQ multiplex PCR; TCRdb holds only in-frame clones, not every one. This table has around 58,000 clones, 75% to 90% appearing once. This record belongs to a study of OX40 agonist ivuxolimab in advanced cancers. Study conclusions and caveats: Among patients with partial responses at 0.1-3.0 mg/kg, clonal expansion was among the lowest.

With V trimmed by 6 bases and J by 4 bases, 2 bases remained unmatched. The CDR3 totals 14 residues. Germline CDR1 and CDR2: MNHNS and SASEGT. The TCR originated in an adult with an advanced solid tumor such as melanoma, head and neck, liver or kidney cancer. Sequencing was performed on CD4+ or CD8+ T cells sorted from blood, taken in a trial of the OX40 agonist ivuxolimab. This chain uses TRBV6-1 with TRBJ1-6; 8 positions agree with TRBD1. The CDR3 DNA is TGTGCCAGCAGGGGACAGGAATATAATTCACCCCTCCACCTT. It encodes CASRGQEYNSPLHL.